This T cell receptor (beta chain) was captured in a study of long-term antiretroviral therapy in people with HIV. V shed 6 bases and J 2 bases; nucleotides not matched to a gene: 7. Germline CDR1 and CDR2: MNHNY and SVGAGI (reference sequence). The CDR3 is 16 amino acids. They ran version v3.0 of the immunoSEQ assay at survey level. The method was immunoSEQ multiplex PCR; TCRdb's version includes in-frame clones alone and lacks a portion of them. The sample shows about 19,000 clones, over 60% of them seen only once. There was at least one pre-ART PBMC sample for each donor, plus at least two post-ART PBMC samples. In each sample, roughly 0.95-10 million cryopreserved PBMC were present before DNA extraction. About this clone: Its antigen is not known.

Study findings and constraints: Diversity went up after ART and still fell short of transplant donor controls. Clones expanded before ART dominated the repertoire at all time points.

Sequencing was performed on unsorted PBMCs, taken 0.5 years before starting antiretroviral therapy. The V call is TRBV6-6, the J call TRBJ2-3; 11 nucleotides align to TRBD2. The origin of this receptor is a woman aged 50 to 60 with HIV. The CDR3 spells CASRSLAGGPTDTQYF. The DNA of the CDR3 is TGTGCCAGCAGGAGCCTAGCGGGGGGTCCCACAGATACGCAGTATTTT.